This TCR beta chain was documented in a study of cytomegalovirus exposure and HLA in healthy donors (dated 2017 in TCRdb). Background for the entire study: The 666 repertoires of the first cohort and the 120 validation repertoires were produced on the same platform, according to a later analysis. The aim of the study was to test whether cataloging public T cell receptors could identify signatures of past pathogen exposure. Along with the roughly 710-subject first cohort, a separate validation cohort of over 90 different subjects was used. High-throughput TCR immunosequencing, statistical association of individual TCRs with disease status, and machine learning were combined to predict cytomegalovirus infection status.

The table lists this clone with a count of one. Its specific antigen is unknown. No per-base quality is available; no much larger clone lies one base away. Points the paper makes about the study in general: A later analysis had no HLA typing for the validation cohort, so co-occurrence there was scored across all 110 or so repertoires. A total of fewer than 200 TCR beta chains were listed by the study as associated with cytomegalovirus. The classifier was reported to diagnose cytomegalovirus status with high specificity and sensitivity in both the original and validation cohorts. According to the authors, the approach could potentially be generalized to other disease states and immunological phenotypes. Of the cluster scores, around 95% were above 0 in a later analysis, which found that TCRs clustered in the first cohort also tended to co-occur in the 120 or so validation repertoires. Most TCR sequences were seen in very few donors, while some public TCRs were found in many individuals. Three of the identified cytomegalovirus-associated TCR beta chains were confirmed in vitro to be specific for cytomegalovirus antigens.

Libraries were built with the immunoSEQ multiplex PCR assay. The study's processing was this. A statistical classification framework was built for diagnosing cytomegalovirus status from the catalog of TCR beta chain sequences. TCRdb took this table from immuneACCESS and kept in-frame rearrangements with V and J called. Such tables lack part of the clones; where checked against another copy, unresolved V genes explain under half of the gap, and the rest is unexplained. D and trimming were read from the DNA, whereas the V and J calls and clone size are those reported in that table. Counted in this sample were about 120,000 clones; more than 75% of them appeared once. The top ten constitute roughly 2% of the sample. V is cut by 2 bases and J by 1 base, and the space between the germline ends is 7 bases. The germline V gene encodes CDR1 SGHRS and CDR2 YFSETQ. The CDR3 holds 14 amino acids from the cysteine to the phenylalanine. Only the CDR3 region is kept as DNA, spanning 42 bases read in frame from base 1.

Separate from the roughly 650-subject first cohort, the validation cohort of over 90 subjects was the group to which the donors belonged. The rearrangement combines TRBV5-1 with TRBJ2-1; TRBD1 could be the D gene, as 5 bases match. The TCR was taken from a woman aged 25 to 39 in good health and CMV-seronegative. The sequencing sample was made of PBMCs. The nucleotide sequence is TGCGCCAGCAGCTTAGACAGTTCCTACAATGAGCAGTTCTTC. Its amino acids are CASSLDSSYNEQFF.